A selection of T cell receptor beta chains follows, all from one sample in a study of OX40 agonist ivuxolimab in advanced cancers. Using immunoSEQ multiplex PCR, the repertoire was profiled, and TCRdb retains in-frame clones only, with some absent. The table records 50,000 to 60,000 clones, 80% to 90% of them present only once. Sequences were derived from CD4+ or CD8+ T cells sorted from blood, sampled in a trial of the OX40 agonist ivuxolimab. The receptor source for this set is an adult with an advanced solid tumor such as melanoma, head and neck, liver or kidney cancer. The CDR3 runs from the conserved cysteine through the conserved F or W. The D gene is left open where the match is weak. For some rows the clone size is stated as once, few or many, or as a class when expanded; others skip it.

abundance: medium-sized; j_gene: TRBJ1-4; d_gene: -; v_gene: TRBV6-1; CDR3aa: CASNIRERSEKLFF; CDR3nt: TGTGCCAGCAATATCAGGGAAAGGAGTGAAAAACTGTTTTTT
abundance: -; j_gene: TRBJ2-1; d_gene: -; v_gene: TRBV19; CDR3aa: CASSEYNEQFF; CDR3nt: TGTGCCAGTAGTGAATACAATGAGCAGTTCTTC
abundance: -; j_gene: TRBJ2-7; d_gene: TRBD1; v_gene: TRBV13; CDR3aa: CASSTGQGDEQYF; CDR3nt: TGTGCCAGCAGCACGGGACAGGGGGACGAGCAGTACTTC
abundance: -; j_gene: TRBJ1-1; d_gene: TRBD1; v_gene: TRBV6-5; CDR3aa: CASSPFRGDTEAFF; CDR3nt: TGTGCCAGCAGCCCGTTCAGGGGGGACACTGAAGCTTTCTTT
abundance: -; j_gene: TRBJ1-1; d_gene: TRBD1; v_gene: TRBV7-9; CDR3aa: CASSVAGGEGEAFF; CDR3nt: TGTGCCAGCAGCGTAGCAGGGGGCGAGGGTGAAGCTTTCTTT
abundance: -; j_gene: TRBJ2-1; d_gene: -; v_gene: TRBV29-1; CDR3aa: CSVEKTTYNEQFF; CDR3nt: TGCAGCGTTGAAAAGACCACCTACAATGAGCAGTTCTTC
abundance: -; j_gene: TRBJ2-1; d_gene: -; v_gene: TRBV13; CDR3aa: CASSLGLAEGNEQFF; CDR3nt: TGTGCCAGCAGCTTAGGACTAGCCGAGGGGAATGAGCAGTTCTTC
abundance: -; j_gene: TRBJ2-7; d_gene: -; v_gene: TRBV9; CDR3aa: CASSGSYGGQLGEQYF; CDR3nt: TGTGCCAGCAGCGGGAGCTATGGGGGGCAACTGGGCGAGCAGTACTTC
abundance: -; j_gene: TRBJ2-7; d_gene: -; v_gene: TRBV4-3; CDR3aa: CASSQDYPGLSYEQYF; CDR3nt: TGCGCCAGCAGCCAAGATTATCCGGGATTATCTTACGAGCAGTACTTC
abundance: -; j_gene: TRBJ1-2; d_gene: -; v_gene: TRBV5-6; CDR3aa: CASSVRDNPNYGYTF; CDR3nt: TGTGCCAGCAGCGTCCGGGACAACCCTAACTATGGCTACACCTTC
abundance: -; j_gene: TRBJ1-4; d_gene: TRBD1; v_gene: TRBV5-6; CDR3aa: CASSLEQGGNEKLFF; CDR3nt: TGTGCCAGCAGCTTGGAACAGGGGGGTAATGAAAAACTGTTTTTT
abundance: -; j_gene: TRBJ2-1; d_gene: -; v_gene: TRBV6-5; CDR3aa: CASSYRYDNEQFF; CDR3nt: TGTGCCAGCAGTTACCGCTACGACAATGAGCAGTTCTTC
abundance: -; j_gene: TRBJ2-3; d_gene: TRBD2; v_gene: TRBV30; CDR3aa: CAWSGVAGGSVSQYF; CDR3nt: TGTGCCTGGAGTGGAGTAGCGGGGGGCTCGGTTTCGCAGTATTTT
abundance: -; j_gene: TRBJ2-3; d_gene: -; v_gene: TRBV5-1; CDR3aa: CASSLVQGVGDTQYF; CDR3nt: TGCGCCAGCAGCTTGGTACAGGGAGTGGGAGATACGCAGTATTTT
abundance: -; j_gene: TRBJ2-5; d_gene: TRBD1; v_gene: TRBV4-2; CDR3aa: CASSPQDRGYETQYF; CDR3nt: TGTGCCAGCAGCCCTCAGGACAGGGGGTATGAGACCCAGTACTTC
abundance: -; j_gene: TRBJ2-7; d_gene: TRBD2; v_gene: TRBV5-4; CDR3aa: CASSSGLASGEQYF; CDR3nt: TGTGCCAGCAGCTCCGGACTAGCCTCGGGTGAGCAGTACTTC
abundance: -; j_gene: TRBJ2-7; d_gene: -; v_gene: TRBV4-3; CDR3aa: CASSQAWGLTYEQYF; CDR3nt: TGCGCCAGCAGCCAAGCCTGGGGACTTACCTACGAGCAGTACTTC
abundance: -; j_gene: TRBJ1-1; d_gene: -; v_gene: TRBV6-5; CDR3aa: CATRVGGNTEAFF; CDR3nt: TGTGCCACCCGCGTGGGGGGGAACACTGAAGCTTTCTTT
abundance: once; j_gene: TRBJ2-1; d_gene: -; v_gene: TRBV7-9; CDR3aa: CASSLVGPSSYNEQFF; CDR3nt: TGTGCCAGCAGCTTAGTAGGGCCTAGCTCCTACAATGAGCAGTTCTTC
abundance: -; j_gene: TRBJ2-1; d_gene: -; v_gene: TRBV11-2; CDR3aa: CASSARDRNLLPNEQFF; CDR3nt: TGTGCCAGCAGCGCCCGGGACCGAAACCTCCTCCCCAATGAGCAGTTCTTC
abundance: -; j_gene: TRBJ1-1; d_gene: -; v_gene: TRBV5-4; CDR3aa: CASVGGVDTEAFF; CDR3nt: TGTGCCAGCGTTGGAGGGGTCGACACTGAAGCTTTCTTT
abundance: -; j_gene: TRBJ2-7; d_gene: -; v_gene: TRBV7-2; CDR3aa: CASSLGSPREQYF; CDR3nt: TGTGCCAGCAGCTTAGGCTCCCCCCGCGAGCAGTACTTC